These 29 T cell receptor beta chains were all obtained from the same sample, sequenced in a study of blood T cell repertoires in COVID-19. Sequenced by immunoSEQ multiplex PCR; TCRdb stores in-frame clones only, minus some. The table lists 210,000 or so clones, about 91% of them singletons. Sequencing input: peripheral blood. These receptor sequences come from a man aged 30-40 years with acute or convalescent COVID-19.

The J gene is TRBJ1-6, the V gene TRBV30; D is possibly TRBD1 (6 bases). The germline CDR1 and CDR2 sequences are GTSNPN and SVGIG (reference sequence). Deletions cut 2 bases from V and 9 bases from J, with 17 bases between. CDR3 length: 15 amino acids. CDR3 DNA: TGTGCCTGGAGTCCCCTGGACAGTGGAGGTTCACCCCTCCACTTT. Its protein product is CAWSPLDSGGSPLHF.

V is TRBV5-4 and J is TRBJ2-4; the match to TRBD2 covers 7 bases. Germline CDR1 and CDR2: SGHNT and YYREEE (reference sequence). V lost 6 bases and J lost 0; bases outside the gene matches: 9. The CDR3 is 16 amino acids. The chain's CDR3 is CASTERGGLAKNIQYF. The CDR3 coding sequence is TGTGCCAGCACTGAGCGGGGAGGGCTAGCCAAAAACATTCAGTACTTC.

The V and J genes are TRBV6-6 and TRBJ2-1; D is unclear. Trimming stripped 6 bases from V and 10 bases from J, with 13 bases between. Germline-derived CDR1 and CDR2 are MNHNY and SVGAGI (reference sequence). The CDR3 spans 12 residues. The CDR3 region has the DNA TGTGCCAGCAGCCCCTCTTACGGGGAGCAGTTCTTC. Its translation: CASSPSYGEQFF.

The V gene is TRBV10-3, the J gene TRBJ2-1; 10 nucleotides line up with TRBD2. This CDR3 is built from 17 residues. Germline values: CDR1 ENHRY, CDR2 SYGVKD. Trimming cost V 4 bases and J 7 bases; bases outside gene matches: 13. In DNA form, the CDR3 reads TGTGCCATCAGTGTAACAAGCGGGGGGGCGCTAGGAAATGAGCAGTTCTTC. Its translation is CAISVTSGGALGNEQFF.

The V and J genes are TRBV10-1 and TRBJ1-5; no clear D gene. CDR3 size: 15 residues. V lost 8 bases, J lost 4 bases, and 18 bases lay in between. CDR1 and CDR2 from the germline V gene are WNHNN and SYGVQD (reference sequence). The CDR3 loop is CASLSRASGNQPQHF. The CDR3 DNA is TGCGCCAGCCTCTCCCGGGCCTCGGGGAATCAGCCCCAGCATTTT.

J is TRBJ2-7 and V is TRBV6-5; D is possibly TRBD1 (6 bases). The germline V gene has CDR1 MNHEY and CDR2 SVGAGI. Trimming took off 6 bases at V and 6 bases at J, with 21 bases between the two ends. CDR3 length: 15 amino acids. CDR3 bases: TGTGCCAGCAGCCGCACCGGGACACTAAGTTCCGAGCAGTACTTC. Translating it yields CASSRTGTLSSEQYF.

This chain uses TRBV5-1 with TRBJ1-2; D unresolved. The CDR3 is 14 amino acids. Per the germline V gene, CDR1 is SGHRS and CDR2 is YFSETQ. The V and J ends lost 0 bases and 2 bases respectively, with 8 bases between them. The CDR3 region has the DNA TGCGCCAGCAGCTTGGACAGCCCGAACTATGGCTACACCTTC. It codes for CASSLDSPNYGYTF.

This rearrangement joins TRBV19 to TRBJ2-7; TRBD2 matches at 7 bases. CDR3 length: 15 amino acids. The junction had 11 bases not matched to a gene; V was cut back by 3 bases and J by 6 bases. Germline CDR1 and CDR2: LNHDA and SQIVND (reference sequence). CDR3 nucleotide sequence: TGTGCCAGTAGTATTGAGGGAGGGCCGATGGGCGAGCAGTACTTC. Its protein is CASSIEGGPMGEQYF.

A single count supports this clone. This rearrangement joins TRBV5-6 to TRBJ2-7, with 7 bases lining up with TRBD2. The CDR3 has 13 residues. CDR1 is SGHDT, CDR2 YYEEEE, per germline. V was pared by 3 bases and J by 2 bases, with 2 bases of the junction left unmatched. CDR3 DNA sequence: TGTGCCAGCAGCTGGAGCGGGACCTACGAGCAGTACTTC. Translating it yields CASSWSGTYEQYF.

The chain employs TRBV2 and TRBJ2-1; 7 bases match TRBD1. The CDR3 is 13 residues long. The germline CDR1 and CDR2 sequences are SNHLY and FYNNEI. V lost 6 bases to trimming and J lost 8 bases; unmatched junction nucleotides: 7. CDR3 nucleotides: TGTGCCAGCAGAGCCACAGGGGATTATGAGCAGTTCTTC. Amino acids: CASRATGDYEQFF.

This sequence joins TRBV7-9 and TRBJ1-1, with D possibly being TRBD1 (5 bases). There are 15 residues in the CDR3. CDR1 is SEHNR and CDR2 is FQNEAQ in the germline V gene (reference sequence). The V end lost 3 bases, the J end lost 3 bases, and 14 bases lay between the germline ends. CDR3 sequence: CASSFTGGGDTEAFF. CDR3 nucleotides: TGTGCCAGCAGCTTTACCGGGGGAGGGGACACTGAAGCTTTCTTT. The whole variable domain, filled in from reference TRBV7-9 and TRBJ1-1, reads DTGVSQNPRHKITKRGQNVTFRCDPISEHNRLYWYRQTLGQGPEFLTYFQNEAQLEKSRLLSDRFSAERPKGSFSTLEIQRTEQGDSAMYLCASSFTGGGDTEAFFGQGTRLTVV.

The chain links TRBV25-1 to TRBJ2-7; 7 nucleotides match TRBD2. The germline V gene encodes CDR1 MGHDK and CDR2 SYGVNS. V shed 5 bases and J 0 bases; nucleotides not matched to a gene: 7. The CDR3 extends over 15 amino acids. CDR3 coding DNA: TGTGCCAGCAGTCCCAGCGGGATGAGCTCCTACGAGCAGTACTTC. This gives the protein CASSPSGMSSYEQYF.

V and J are TRBV7-3 and TRBJ2-7, with 14 bases fitting TRBD2. V trimming: 4 bases; J trimming: 6 bases; junction bases outside the gene matches: 2. This CDR3 contains 14 residues. Germline V gene sequence: CDR1 SGHTA, CDR2 FQGTGA. The DNA for the CDR3 is TGTGCCAGCAGCTCCGGACTAGCGGGAGGCGAGCAGTACTTC. It translates to CASSSGLAGGEQYF.

V and J are TRBV9 and TRBJ1-5; D is unclear. The CDR3 totals 14 residues. Germline V CDR1 and CDR2: SGDLS, YYNGEE. The V gene lost 0 bases and the J gene lost 4 bases, with 8 bases spanning the gap. CDR3 in amino acids: CASSVDRGNQPQHF. The CDR3 DNA is TGTGCCAGCAGCGTAGATAGAGGGAATCAGCCCCAGCATTTT. Filled out from reference TRBV9 and TRBJ1-5, the complete variable domain reads DSGVTQTPKHLITATGQRVTLRCSPRSGDLSVYWYQQSLDQGLQFLIQYYNGEERAKGNILERFSAQQFPDLHSELNLSSLELGDSALYFCASSVDRGNQPQHFGDGTRLSIL.

The chain carries TRBV5-5 and TRBJ2-5; TRBD2 matches 13 bases. V shed 6 bases and J 5 bases; nucleotides not matched to a gene: 13. CDR1 is SGHKS, CDR2 YYEKEE, per germline (reference sequence). CDR3 length: 17 amino acids. CDR3 DNA: TGTGCCAGCATCCAACGGACTAGCGGGGGCTACGGTGAGACCCAGTACTTC. Its protein is CASIQRTSGGYGETQYF.

The CDR3 DNA is TGCGCCAGCTCCCGTGGGGTAGCGGGTTACAATGAGCAGTTCTTC. This codes for CASSRGVAGYNEQFF. The chain carries TRBV10-1 and TRBJ2-1, with 7 bases matching TRBD2. The trim removed 8 bases at V and 4 bases at J, leaving 11 bases unmatched. Germline V CDR1 and CDR2: WNHNN, SYGVQD (reference sequence). The CDR3 loop spans 15 amino acids.

The chain employs TRBV6-6 and TRBJ1-1; 8 nucleotides agree with TRBD1. CDR1 is MNHNY and CDR2 is SVGAGI in the germline V gene (reference sequence). Trimming at V came to 6 bases and at J to 5 bases, leaving 8 bases not matched to a gene. This CDR3 region has 14 residues. CDR3 loop: CASRTQGAVTEAFF. The CDR3 DNA sequence: TGTGCCAGCAGAACCCAGGGGGCCGTGACTGAAGCTTTCTTT.

The gene calls are TRBV3-1 (or the pseudogene TRBV3-2) and TRBJ2-7, with TRBD2 matching over 7 bases. This CDR3 comprises 14 residues. V trimming: 3 bases; J trimming: 7 bases; junction bases outside the gene matches: 9. Germline V gene lookup returns CDR1 LGHDT and CDR2 YNNKEL (reference sequence). The CDR3 coding sequence is TGTGCCAGCAGCCACATGGCGGGAGCTGATGAGCAGTACTTC. This sequence encodes CASSHMAGADEQYF.

Here the CDR3 reads CAWMFQGNSEAFF. In DNA form, the CDR3 reads TGTGCCTGGATGTTTCAGGGAAATTCTGAAGCTTTCTTT. V is TRBV30 and J is TRBJ1-1; a weak D match, TRBD1 (5 bases). There are 13 residues in the CDR3. Trimming stripped 4 bases from V and 6 bases from J, with 15 bases between. Germline CDR1 is GTSNPN and CDR2 is SVGIG (reference sequence).

The J gene is TRBJ2-7, the V gene TRBV2; TRBD1 agrees at 7 bases. Germline trimming cut 4 bases from V and 4 bases from J; bases unmatched to any gene: 13. There are 16 residues in the CDR3. Germline V gene data show CDR1 as SNHLY and CDR2 as FYNNEI. This chain's CDR3 is CASSVNRDRSTYEQYF. CDR3 sequence (DNA): TGTGCCAGCAGTGTCAACCGGGACAGAAGCACATACGAGCAGTACTTC. Full variable domain (missing parts from reference TRBV2 and TRBJ2-7): EPEVTQTPSHQVTQMGQEVILRCVPISNHLYFYWYRQILGQKVEFLVSFYNNEISEKSEIFDDQFSVERPDGSNFTLKIRSTKLEDSAMYFCASSVNRDRSTYEQYFGPGTRLTVT.

The V and J genes are TRBV6-1 and TRBJ1-6; no definite D call. The CDR3 covers 12 residues. Germline assignment: CDR1 MNHNS and CDR2 SASEGT. The V end was cut by 3 bases, the J end by 14 bases, with 11 bases between. CDR3 amino acids: CASSDPRISLHF. The CDR3, as DNA: TGTGCCAGCAGTGACCCGAGAATATCCCTCCACTTT.

J is TRBJ2-7 and V is TRBV19, with 7 positions matching TRBD1. The junction had 3 bases not matched to a gene; V was cut back by 3 bases and J by 1 base. Germline V CDR1 and CDR2: LNHDA, SQIVND (reference sequence). This CDR3 is built from 14 residues. The CDR3 coding sequence is TGTGCCAGTAGTATTGCAGGGGGTTCCTACGAGCAGTACTTC. Amino acid sequence: CASSIAGGSYEQYF.

This clone appeared once. The chain joins TRBV11-2 to TRBJ2-1, with D hard to call. The germline gives CDR1 SGHAT, CDR2 FQNNGV. The CDR3 is made up of 13 amino acids. Trimming removed 1 base from V and 6 bases from J, with 7 bases in between. The CDR3 region has the DNA TGTGCCAGCAGCTTAGTCCTTATCAATGAGCAGTTCTTC. It yields the protein CASSLVLINEQFF. Supplemented by reference TRBV11-2 and TRBJ2-1, the full variable domain reads EAGVAQSPRYKIIEKRQSVAFWCNPISGHATLYWYQQILGQGPKLLIQFQNNGVVDDSQLPKDRFSAERLKGVDSTLKIQPAKLEDSAVYLCASSLVLINEQFFGPGTRLTVL.

This sequence joins TRBV4-1 and TRBJ1-5; D possibly corresponds to TRBD1 (6 bases). CDR3 size: 17 residues. Germline V gene data show CDR1 as MGHRA and CDR2 as YSYEKL. V lost 0 bases and J 0 bases, leaving 12 bases between the germline ends. CDR3 sequence: CASSQDRGPYSNQPQHF. The CDR3 bases are TGCGCCAGCAGCCAAGACAGGGGCCCATATAGCAATCAGCCCCAGCATTTT.

The chain links TRBV12-5 to TRBJ2-3, with TRBD2 as a possible D gene (6 bases). V lost 6 bases and J lost 1, with 17 bases in between. This CDR3 region has 16 residues. Per the germline V gene, CDR1 is LGHNT and CDR2 is FRNRAP. Written as DNA, the CDR3 is TGTGCTAGTGGCCCCGGCACGACTAGAGGCACAGATACGCAGTATTTT. This codes for CASGPGTTRGTDTQYF.

The V call is TRBV29-1, the J call TRBJ2-6; D is undetermined. Germline V gene lookup returns CDR1 SQVTM and CDR2 ANQGSEA. V was trimmed by 1 base and J by 0 bases, leaving 10 bases between them. This CDR3 is 16 amino acids long. The CDR3 protein is CSVEAAGSSGANVLTF. The CDR3 DNA is TGCAGCGTTGAAGCGGCAGGCTCCTCTGGGGCCAACGTCCTGACTTTC.

CDR3 protein: CASSPAGTGDEQYF. The CDR3 DNA follows: TGCGCCAGCAGCCCTGCCGGGACAGGGGACGAGCAGTACTTC. This chain connects TRBV5-1 to TRBJ2-7; 10 bases agree with TRBD1. CDR1 and CDR2 from the germline V gene are SGHRS and YFSETQ. The CDR3 is made up of 14 amino acids. V lost 4 bases and J lost 5; bases outside the gene matches: 6. The full variable domain, with the rest looked up from reference TRBV5-1 and TRBJ2-7, is KAGVTQTPRYLIKTRGQQVTLSCSPISGHRSVSWYQQTPGQGLQFLFEYFSETQRNKGNFPGRFSGRQFSNSRSEMNVSTLELGDSALYLCASSPAGTGDEQYFGPGTRLTVT.

V and J are TRBV7-8 and TRBJ1-1; D call uncertain. CDR1 SGHVS and CDR2 FQNEAQ come from the germline V gene. The CDR3 is 14 residues long. V shed 5 bases and J shed 1 base, with 11 bases lying between them. The CDR3 spells CASSTLTANTEAFF. The CDR3 DNA reads as TGTGCCAGCAGCACCCTCACAGCGAACACTGAAGCTTTCTTT.

This clone was detected only once. This chain connects TRBV3-1 (or the pseudogene TRBV3-2) to TRBJ1-6; D is unresolved. The germline V gene has CDR1 LGHDT and CDR2 YNNKEL (reference sequence). V was clipped by 4 bases and J by 1 base, with 8 bases between them. The CDR3 contains 15 residues. CDR3 protein: CASSPRGSYNSPLHF. Written as DNA, the CDR3 is TGTGCCAGCAGCCCTCGAGGGTCCTATAATTCACCCCTCCACTTT.